Here is one T cell receptor (beta chain) with its context. Two negative PCRs, clearance, or symptom resolution were required of recovered Cohort 3 donors. The repertoire was sequenced with immunoSEQ multiplex PCR; TCRdb's copy has only in-frame clones and lacks some. The sample shows just over 300,000 clones, 80% to 90% of them seen only once. This specimen belongs to a study of blood T cell repertoires in COVID-19. This CDR3 has 14 residues. The germline gives CDR1 MNHEY, CDR2 SMNVEV (reference sequence). The junction had 6 bases not matched to a gene; V was cut back by 6 bases and J by 4 bases. The sequencing sample was made of PBMCs or T cells enriched from blood (not recorded which). This chain connects TRBV27 to TRBJ2-5, with 9 positions matching TRBD1. This clonotype was obtained from a young man who had recovered from COVID-19. In DNA, the CDR3 is TGTGCCAGCAGGATACAGGGGGCATTAGAGACCCAGTACTTC. This gives the protein CASRIQGALETQYF.